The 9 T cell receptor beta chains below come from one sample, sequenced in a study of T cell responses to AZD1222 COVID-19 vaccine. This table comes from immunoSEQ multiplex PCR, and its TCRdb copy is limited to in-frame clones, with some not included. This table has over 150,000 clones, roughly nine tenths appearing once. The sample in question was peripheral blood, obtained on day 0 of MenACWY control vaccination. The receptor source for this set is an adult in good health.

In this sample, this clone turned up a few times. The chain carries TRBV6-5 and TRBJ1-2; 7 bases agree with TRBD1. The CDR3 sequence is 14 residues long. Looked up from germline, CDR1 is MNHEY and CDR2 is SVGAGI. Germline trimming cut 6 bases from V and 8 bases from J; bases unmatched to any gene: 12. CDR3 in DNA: TGTGCCAGCAGCAAAGCGGGACAGATTAAGGGCTACACCTTC. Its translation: CASSKAGQIKGYTF.

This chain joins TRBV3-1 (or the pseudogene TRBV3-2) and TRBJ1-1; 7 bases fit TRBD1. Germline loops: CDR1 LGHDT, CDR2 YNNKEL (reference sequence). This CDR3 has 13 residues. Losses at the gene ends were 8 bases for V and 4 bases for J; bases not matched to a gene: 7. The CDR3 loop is CASHTAGGTEAFF. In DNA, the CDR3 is TGTGCCAGCCATACGGCAGGGGGCACTGAAGCTTTCTTT.

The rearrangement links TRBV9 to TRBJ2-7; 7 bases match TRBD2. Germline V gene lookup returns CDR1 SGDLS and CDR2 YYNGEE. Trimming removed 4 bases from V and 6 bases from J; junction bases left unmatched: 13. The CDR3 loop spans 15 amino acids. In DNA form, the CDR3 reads TGTGCCAGCAGCCCACGACTAGCAAGGGAGGGCGAGCAGTACTTC. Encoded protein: CASSPRLAREGEQYF.

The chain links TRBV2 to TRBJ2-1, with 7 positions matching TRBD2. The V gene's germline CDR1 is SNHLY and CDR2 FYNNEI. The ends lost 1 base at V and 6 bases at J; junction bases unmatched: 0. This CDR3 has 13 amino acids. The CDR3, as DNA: TGTGCCAGCAGTGAAGGGACTAGCAATGAGCAGTTCTTC. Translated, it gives CASSEGTSNEQFF.

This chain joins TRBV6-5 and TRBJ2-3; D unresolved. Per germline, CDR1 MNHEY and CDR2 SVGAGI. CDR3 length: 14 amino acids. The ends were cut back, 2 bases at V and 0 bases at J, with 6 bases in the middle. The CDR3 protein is CASSYADSTDTQYF. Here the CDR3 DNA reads TGTGCCAGCAGTTACGCGGACAGCACAGATACGCAGTATTTT.

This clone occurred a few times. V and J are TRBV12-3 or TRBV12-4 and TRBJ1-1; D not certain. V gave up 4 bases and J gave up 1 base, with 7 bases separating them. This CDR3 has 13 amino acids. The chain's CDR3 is CASSSRTNTEAFF. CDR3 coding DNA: TGTGCCAGCAGTTCCAGGACGAACACTGAAGCTTTCTTT.

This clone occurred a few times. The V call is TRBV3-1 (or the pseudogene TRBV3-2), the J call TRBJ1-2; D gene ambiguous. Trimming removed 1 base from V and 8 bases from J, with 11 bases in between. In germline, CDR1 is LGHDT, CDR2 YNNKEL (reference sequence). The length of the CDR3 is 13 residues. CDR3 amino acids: CASSQVEGWGYTF. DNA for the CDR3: TGTGCCAGCAGCCAAGTCGAGGGCTGGGGCTACACCTTC.

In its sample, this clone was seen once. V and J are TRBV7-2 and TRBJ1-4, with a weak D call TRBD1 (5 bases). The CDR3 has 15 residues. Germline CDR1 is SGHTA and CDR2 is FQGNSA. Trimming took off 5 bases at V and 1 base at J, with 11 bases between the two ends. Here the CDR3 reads CASSPRRGTNEKLFF. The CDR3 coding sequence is TGTGCCAGCAGCCCGAGAAGGGGAACTAATGAAAAACTGTTTTTT.

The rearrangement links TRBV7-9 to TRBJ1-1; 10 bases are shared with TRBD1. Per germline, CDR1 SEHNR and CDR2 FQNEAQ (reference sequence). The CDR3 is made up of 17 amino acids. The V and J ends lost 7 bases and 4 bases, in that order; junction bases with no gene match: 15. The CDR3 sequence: CASNPQGGTGEGTEAFF. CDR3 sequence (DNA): TGTGCCAGCAACCCTCAAGGGGGGACAGGGGAAGGCACTGAAGCTTTCTTT.